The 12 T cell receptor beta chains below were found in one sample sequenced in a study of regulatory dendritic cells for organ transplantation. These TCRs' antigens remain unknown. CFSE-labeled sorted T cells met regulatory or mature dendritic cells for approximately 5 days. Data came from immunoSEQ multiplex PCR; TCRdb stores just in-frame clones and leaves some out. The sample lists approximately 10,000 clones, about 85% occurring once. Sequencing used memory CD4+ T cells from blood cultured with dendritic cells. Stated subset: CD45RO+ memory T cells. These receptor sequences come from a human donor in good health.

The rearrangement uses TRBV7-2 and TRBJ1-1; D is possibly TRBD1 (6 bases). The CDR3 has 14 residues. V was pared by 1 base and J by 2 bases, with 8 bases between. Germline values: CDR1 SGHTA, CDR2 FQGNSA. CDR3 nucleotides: TGTGCCAGCAGCTTAGACAGGGTTAACACTGAAGCTTTCTTT. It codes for CASSLDRVNTEAFF. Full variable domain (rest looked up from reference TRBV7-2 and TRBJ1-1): GAGVSQSPSNKVTEKGKDVELRCDPISGHTALYWYRQSLGQGLEFLIYFQGNSAPDKSGLPSDRFSAERTGGSVSTLTIQRTQQEDSAVYLCASSLDRVNTEAFFGQGTRLTVV.

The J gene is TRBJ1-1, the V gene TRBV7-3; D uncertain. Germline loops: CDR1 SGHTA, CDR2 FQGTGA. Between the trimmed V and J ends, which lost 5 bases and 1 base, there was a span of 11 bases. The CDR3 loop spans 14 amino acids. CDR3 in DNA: TGTGCCAGCAGCCCCCACGATCGGAACACTGAAGCTTTCTTT. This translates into CASSPHDRNTEAFF.

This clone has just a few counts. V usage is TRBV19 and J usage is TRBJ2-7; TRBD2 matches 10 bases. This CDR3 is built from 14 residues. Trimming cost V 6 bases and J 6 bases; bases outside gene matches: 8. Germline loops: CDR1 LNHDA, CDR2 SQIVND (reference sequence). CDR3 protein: CASRQGLAGAEQYF. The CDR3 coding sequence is TGTGCCAGTAGACAGGGCCTAGCGGGAGCCGAGCAGTACTTC.

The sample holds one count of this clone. CDR3 sequence: CASSESLAGTGELFF. DNA for the CDR3: TGTGCCAGCAGTGAAAGTCTAGCGGGAACCGGGGAGCTGTTTTTT. The chain couples TRBV2 to TRBJ2-2; TRBD2 aligns across 9 bases. Germline CDR1 is SNHLY and CDR2 is FYNNEI. CDR3 length: 15 amino acids. V trimming: 2 bases; J trimming: 5 bases; junction bases outside the gene matches: 3.

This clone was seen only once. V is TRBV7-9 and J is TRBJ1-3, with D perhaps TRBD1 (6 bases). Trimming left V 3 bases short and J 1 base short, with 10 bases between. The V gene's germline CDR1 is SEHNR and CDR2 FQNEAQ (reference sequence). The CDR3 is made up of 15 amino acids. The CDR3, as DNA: TGTGCCAGCAGCTTTGGGCAGGGGTCTGGAAACACCATATATTTT. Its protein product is CASSFGQGSGNTIYF.

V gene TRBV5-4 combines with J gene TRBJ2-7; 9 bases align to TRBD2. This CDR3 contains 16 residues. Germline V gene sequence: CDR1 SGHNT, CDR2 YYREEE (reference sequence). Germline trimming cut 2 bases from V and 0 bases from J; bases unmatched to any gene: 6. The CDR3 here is CASSLGGGRASYEQYF. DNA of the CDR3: TGTGCCAGCAGCTTAGGGGGCGGGAGGGCCTCCTACGAGCAGTACTTC.

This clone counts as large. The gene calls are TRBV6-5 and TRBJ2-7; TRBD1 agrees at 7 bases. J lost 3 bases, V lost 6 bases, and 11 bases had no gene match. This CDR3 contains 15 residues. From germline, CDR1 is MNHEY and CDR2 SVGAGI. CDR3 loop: CASRTPTGSYYEQYF. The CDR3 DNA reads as TGTGCCAGCAGAACCCCGACAGGGAGTTACTACGAGCAGTACTTC.

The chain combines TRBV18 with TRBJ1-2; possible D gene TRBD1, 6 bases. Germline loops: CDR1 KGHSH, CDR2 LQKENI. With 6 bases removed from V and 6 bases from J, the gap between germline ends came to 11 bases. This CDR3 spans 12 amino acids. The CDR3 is CASSEQGDGYTF. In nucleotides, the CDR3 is TGTGCCAGCTCTGAACAGGGAGATGGCTACACCTTC. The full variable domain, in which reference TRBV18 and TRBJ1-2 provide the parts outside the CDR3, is NAGVMQNPRHLVRRRGQEARLRCSPMKGHSHVYWYRQLPEEGLKFMVYLQKENIIDESGMPKERFSAEFPKEGPSILRIQQVVRGDSAAYFCASSEQGDGYTFGSGTRLTVV.

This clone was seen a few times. CDR3 DNA: TGTGCCAGCAGCTTGTCCCCGAGCTCCTATAATTCACCCCTCCACTTT. Translation gives CASSLSPSSYNSPLHF. This sequence joins TRBV5-4 and TRBJ1-6, with D uncertain. Between the trimmed V and J ends, which lost 1 base and 0 bases, there was a span of 8 bases. The CDR3 totals 16 residues. Germline V gene lookup returns CDR1 SGHNT and CDR2 YYREEE (reference sequence).

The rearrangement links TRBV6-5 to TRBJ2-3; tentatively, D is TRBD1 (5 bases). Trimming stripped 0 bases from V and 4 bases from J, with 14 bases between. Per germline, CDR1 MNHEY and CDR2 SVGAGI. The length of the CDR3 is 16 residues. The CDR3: CASSYSIAGPPDTQYF. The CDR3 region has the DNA TGTGCCAGCAGTTACTCGATTGCAGGGCCACCAGATACGCAGTATTTT.

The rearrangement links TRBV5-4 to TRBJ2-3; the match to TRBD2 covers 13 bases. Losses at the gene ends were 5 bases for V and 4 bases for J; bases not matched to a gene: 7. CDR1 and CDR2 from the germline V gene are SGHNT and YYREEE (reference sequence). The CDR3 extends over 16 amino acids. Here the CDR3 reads CASSSLAGGMSDTQYF. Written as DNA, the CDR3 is TGTGCCAGCAGTTCACTAGCGGGGGGGATGTCAGATACGCAGTATTTT.

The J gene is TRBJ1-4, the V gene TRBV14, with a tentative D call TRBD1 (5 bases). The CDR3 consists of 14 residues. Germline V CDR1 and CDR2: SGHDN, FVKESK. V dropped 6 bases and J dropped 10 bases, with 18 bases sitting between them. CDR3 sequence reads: CASRKGQFNRKLFF. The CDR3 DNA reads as TGTGCCAGCAGAAAGGGGCAGTTTAATCGAAAACTGTTTTTT.